This passage covers 32 T cell receptor beta chains from one sample sequenced in a study of Graves' ophthalmopathy and Graves' hyperthyroidism. RNA transcripts were the source from which TCR beta CDR3 regions were amplified. An opening RT-PCR round employed HTBI primers and preceded a second-round multiplex PCR. TCRdb called the multiplex PCR reads again in MiXCR, with one record for every CDR3 protein. The sample lists some 750,000 distinct CDR3 sequences; roughly 40% were seen once. The sequenced material came from peripheral blood. The receptors come from an adult man with Graves' ophthalmopathy.

This rearrangement joins TRBV7-2 to TRBJ2-3; perhaps TRBD2 as D (6 bases). Trimming removed 1 base from V and 2 bases from J, with 10 bases in between. The V gene's germline CDR1 is SGHTA and CDR2 FQGNSA. This CDR3 has 15 residues. The CDR3 nucleotides read TGTGCCAGCAGCTTAGGGGCGGGAATCACAGATACGCAGTATTTT. This gives the protein CASSLGAGITDTQYF.

The CDR3 DNA follows: TGTGCCAGCAGCTTTAACGACAGGGGGCCCAACTATGGCTACACCTTC. This codes for CASSFNDRGPNYGYTF. The chain carries TRBV7-2 and TRBJ1-2; 10 bases are a match to TRBD1. Germline V CDR1 and CDR2: SGHTA, FQGNSA. CDR3 length equals 16 residues. The junction had 6 bases not matched to a gene; V was cut back by 3 bases and J by 2 bases.

This clonotype appeared many times. V and J are TRBV10-3 and TRBJ2-7; possibly TRBD1 for D (5 bases). CDR3 length equals 15 residues. V was clipped by 6 bases and J by 2 bases, with 17 bases between them. The germline V gene has CDR1 ENHRY and CDR2 SYGVKD. CDR3 in DNA: TGTGCCATCAGCCTGACAGACGATCTGGCCTACGAGCAGTACTTC. Residues: CAISLTDDLAYEQYF.

For this clonotype: The junction shows a germline mismatch at one end, possibly a read error. The genes are TRBV12-3 or TRBV12-4 and TRBJ1-4; TRBD1 is a possible D gene (5 bases). The length of the CDR3 is 14 residues. CDR3 region: CATSPRQINEKLFF. The CDR3 DNA reads as TGTGCCACCAGTCCTCGACAGATTAATGAAAAACTGTTTTTT.

The chain joins TRBV25-1 to TRBJ1-4, with D possibly TRBD1 on 6 matching bases. V was pared by 4 bases and J by 10 bases, with 13 bases between. The germline V gene has CDR1 MGHDK and CDR2 SYGVNS. The CDR3 contains 13 residues. As DNA, the CDR3 is TGTGCCAGCAGTGGATTCAGGGGAGGAAAACTGTTTTTT. Amino acids: CASSGFRGGKLFF.

The chain couples TRBV19 to TRBJ2-7, with D possibly being TRBD1 (7 bases). The CDR3 spans 14 residues. Trimming removed 6 bases at V and 6 bases at J, with 18 bases between. CDR1 and CDR2 from the germline V gene are LNHDA and SQIVND (reference sequence). The CDR3 loop reads CASSRRDSRGEQYF. The CDR3, as DNA: TGTGCCAGTAGCCGGAGGGACAGTCGGGGCGAGCAGTACTTC.

In this sample, this clonotype turned up many times. The rearrangement joins TRBV7-2 to TRBJ1-2; D gene uncertain. The germline gives CDR1 SGHTA, CDR2 FQGNSA. V was shortened by 4 bases and J by 4 bases, with 19 bases between the two germline ends. The CDR3 consists of 16 residues. The CDR3 loop reads CASSSRAEWASYGYTF. In nucleotides, the CDR3 is TGTGCCAGCAGCTCACGAGCGGAATGGGCTAGCTATGGCTACACCTTC.

The chain joins TRBV10-3 to TRBJ1-2, with D perhaps TRBD1 (6 bases). CDR1 and CDR2 (germline): ENHRY, SYGVKD. V lost 10 bases, J lost 7 bases, and 19 bases lay in between. The CDR3 consists of 13 residues. The CDR3 region is CASTSGGRRGYTF. The CDR3 DNA is TGTGCCAGCACCTCGGGGGGCAGGCGTGGCTACACCTTC.

This clonotype was counted only a few times. The chain employs TRBV10-3 and TRBJ2-5; perhaps TRBD2 as D (7 bases). This CDR3 region has 15 residues. Trimming left V 10 bases short and J 2 bases short, with 20 bases between. CDR1 and CDR2 (germline): ENHRY, SYGVKD. Written as DNA, the CDR3 is TGTGCCAGCAGGAGGGGGGAGCGGGGTCAAGAGACCCAGTACTTC. It translates to CASRRGERGQETQYF.

The chain uses TRBV24-1 and TRBJ1-5; 9 bases are a match to TRBD1. With 11 bases clipped from V and 5 bases from J, the junction kept 9 bases outside the gene matches. Germline V gene lookup returns CDR1 KGHDR and CDR2 SFDVKD. This CDR3 has 14 amino acids. The CDR3 here is CASNTQGADQPQHF. CDR3 sequence (DNA): TGTGCCAGCAACACACAGGGGGCGGATCAGCCCCAGCATTTT.

V and J are TRBV6-1 and TRBJ2-7; 9 nucleotides match TRBD1. Germline V CDR1 and CDR2: MNHNS, SASEGT. The junction had 13 bases not matched to a gene; V was cut back by 6 bases and J by 4 bases. This CDR3 region has 16 residues. Written as DNA, the CDR3 is TGTGCCAGCAGACGTAGGGGACAGGGTTCCCATTACGAGCAGTACTTC. It encodes CASRRRGQGSHYEQYF.

This clonotype occurred a few times. V and J are TRBV5-6 and TRBJ1-5; 8 nucleotides match TRBD1. Germline V gene sequence: CDR1 SGHDT, CDR2 YYEEEE. The CDR3 sequence is 18 residues long. V shed 4 bases, J shed 1 base, and the junction held 13 bases outside the gene matches. This CDR3 is CASSMSQTGDLSNQPQHF. Written as DNA, the CDR3 is TGTGCCAGCAGCATGAGTCAGACAGGGGATCTAAGCAATCAGCCCCAGCATTTT.

This clonotype has more than one count but fewer than ten. A junction end diverges from the germline sequence, so it may reflect a read error. The genes are TRBV10-2 and TRBJ1-2, with 7 nucleotides matching TRBD1. The CDR3 has 15 amino acids. Germline V lookup: CDR1 WSHSY, CDR2 SAAADI. The CDR3 bases are TGTGCCAGCTCACCAGGGACAGATCCTAACTATGGCTACACCTTC. Its protein is CASSPGTDPNYGYTF.

This chain joins TRBV5-6 and TRBJ1-4, with 8 bases that match TRBD1. The germline gives CDR1 SGHDT, CDR2 YYEEEE. The CDR3 runs 19 residues. The V gene end was trimmed by 5 bases and the J gene end by 0 bases; junction bases not matched to a gene: 15. The CDR3 DNA sequence: TGTGCCAGCAGTGAAGTGCTCAGGGGGCGAATCGCAACTAATGAAAAACTGTTTTTT. Amino acid sequence: CASSEVLRGRIATNEKLFF.

This clonotype came up many times. This chain uses TRBV7-9 with TRBJ2-6; D uncertain. The length of the CDR3 is 15 residues. Trimming stripped 1 base from V and 4 bases from J, with 8 bases between. Germline CDR1 SEHNR, CDR2 FQNEAQ (reference sequence). The CDR3 sequence is CASSLVLAGANVLTF. CDR3 coding DNA: TGTGCCAGCAGCTTAGTACTGGCCGGGGCCAACGTCCTGACTTTC.

This rearrangement joins TRBV4-2 to TRBJ1-5; D might be TRBD1 (5 bases). Trimming took off 3 bases at V and 0 bases at J, with 9 bases between the two ends. The CDR3 totals 15 residues. In germline, CDR1 is LGHNA, CDR2 YNFKEQ. The CDR3 DNA reads TGTGCCAGCAGCCAGACAGAAAATAGCAATCAGCCCCAGCATTTT. Protein product: CASSQTENSNQPQHF.

The gene calls are TRBV7-9 and TRBJ2-7, with 7 bases matching TRBD1. The CDR3 length is 14 residues. Per the germline V gene, CDR1 is SEHNR and CDR2 is FQNEAQ (reference sequence). Trimming removed 1 base from V and 3 bases from J; junction bases left unmatched: 3. CDR3 sequence: CASSLEGQNYEQYF. The CDR3 DNA sequence: TGTGCCAGCAGCTTAGAGGGACAGAACTACGAGCAGTACTTC. The entire variable domain, with the rest obtained from reference TRBV7-9 and TRBJ2-7, is as follows: DTGVSQNPRHKITKRGQNVTFRCDPISEHNRLYWYRQTLGQGPEFLTYFQNEAQLEKSRLLSDRFSAERPKGSFSTLEIQRTEQGDSAMYLCASSLEGQNYEQYFGPGTRLTVT.

The CDR3 region is CTSSGGLGTDTQYF. Here the CDR3 DNA reads TGCACCTCATCGGGGGGTCTAGGCACAGATACGCAGTATTTT. The rearrangement links TRBV29-1 to TRBJ2-3, with 7 bases lining up with TRBD2. The CDR3 length is 14 residues. CDR1 and CDR2 from the germline V gene are SQVTM and ANQGSEA.

This clonotype was counted only a few times. The CDR3 nucleotides are TGTGCCAGCAGCTCAATTCGGTACTCAGGGGGCAGCACTGAAGCTTTCTTT. Amino acid sequence: CASSSIRYSGGSTEAFF. V and J are TRBV5-6 and TRBJ1-1, with 8 bases lining up with TRBD1. The CDR3 is 17 amino acids. Germline values: CDR1 SGHDT, CDR2 YYEEEE. Losses at the gene ends were 3 bases for V and 4 bases for J; bases not matched to a gene: 14.

This clonotype was seen only a few times. This chain connects TRBV12-3 or TRBV12-4 to TRBJ1-6; D not certain. Trimming removed 5 bases at V and 8 bases at J, with 16 bases between. This CDR3 region has 15 residues. The CDR3 sequence: CASSPESAGDSPLHF. The CDR3, as DNA: TGTGCCAGCAGTCCGGAGAGCGCGGGAGATTCACCCCTCCACTTT.

The chain employs TRBV20-1 and TRBJ1-1; D remains ambiguous. Trimming took off 1 base at V and 0 bases at J, with 9 bases between the two ends. Germline V CDR1 and CDR2: DFQATT, SNEGSKA (reference sequence). CDR3 length: 14 residues. The CDR3 spells CSARGRFMNTEAFF. CDR3 sequence (DNA): TGCAGTGCTAGAGGCCGGTTTATGAACACTGAAGCTTTCTTT.

The DNA of the CDR3 is TGTGCCAGCAGCTTAGACCCAATGGGACTAGCGACCCAGTACTTC. Its translation is CASSLDPMGLATQYF. The chain recombines TRBV7-2 with TRBJ2-5, with TRBD2 matching over 9 bases. From germline, CDR1 is SGHTA and CDR2 FQGNSA. The CDR3 has 15 amino acids. J gave up 7 bases and V 1 base, and 7 bases lay outside the gene matches.

The chain carries TRBV2 and TRBJ2-6; a weak D match, TRBD2 (6 bases). Trimming cost V 8 bases and J 0 bases, with 20 bases left between them. In germline, CDR1 is SNHLY, CDR2 FYNNEI. The CDR3 is 18 residues long. CDR3 sequence reads: CASSRRRGGSSGANVLTF. For the CDR3, the DNA is TGTGCCAGCTCACGACGGAGGGGAGGAAGCTCTGGGGCCAACGTCCTGACTTTC.

This CDR3 reads CSVELARAYGYTF. For the CDR3, the DNA is TGCAGCGTGGAGCTCGCAAGGGCTTATGGCTACACCTTC. The chain joins TRBV29-1 to TRBJ1-2, with unresolved D. Germline V lookup: CDR1 SQVTM, CDR2 ANQGSEA. Deletions cut 6 bases from V and 5 bases from J, with 16 bases between. The CDR3 has 13 residues.

About this clonotype: Mismatch with germline at one junction end may stem from a read error. This chain joins TRBV10-1 and TRBJ1-2; 9 positions agree with TRBD1. The CDR3 extends over 17 amino acids. Germline loops: CDR1 WNHNN, CDR2 SYGVQD (reference sequence). The DNA for the CDR3 is TGCGCCAGCAGTGTCGACTGGACAGGGGATAAGGACTATGGCTGCACCTTC. This encodes CASSVDWTGDKDYGCTF.

The sample holds many counts of this clonotype. J is TRBJ2-7 and V is TRBV29-1, with D possibly TRBD2 on 6 matching bases. The CDR3 spans 16 residues. Germline values: CDR1 SQVTM, CDR2 ANQGSEA. Trimming cost V 0 bases and J 1 base, with 16 bases left between them. The DNA of the CDR3 is TGCAGCGTTGAAGACGTAGCGGAAGGAGGATCCTACGAGCAGTACTTC. As protein: CSVEDVAEGGSYEQYF.

This clonotype has a single count. The chain couples TRBV29-1 to TRBJ1-2; maybe TRBD1 (5 bases). CDR1 and CDR2 from the germline V gene are SQVTM and ANQGSEA. The CDR3 sequence is 11 residues long. Trimming took 7 bases from V and 8 from J, leaving 14 bases between them. The CDR3 loop reads CSATGTLGYTF. The DNA for the CDR3 is TGCAGCGCAACCGGGACTCTCGGCTACACCTTC.

This clonotype turned up a few times. CDR3 loop: CAGRDRVSWQYF. CDR3 bases: TGTGCCGGCCGGGACAGGGTTTCGTGGCAGTACTTC. This chain joins TRBV10-3 and TRBJ2-7, with 9 bases identical to TRBD1. Germline V gives CDR1 ENHRY, CDR2 SYGVKD. J gave up 9 bases and V 11 bases, and 11 bases lay outside the gene matches. The CDR3 runs 12 residues.

This clonotype has at least ten counts. The rearrangement links TRBV2 to TRBJ1-5; tentative D call: TRBD1 (5 bases). The CDR3 covers 13 residues. V was shortened by 6 bases and J by 8 bases, with 14 bases between the two germline ends. Germline CDR1 is SNHLY and CDR2 is FYNNEI. The DNA for the CDR3 is TGTGCCAGCAGCTTCGGGGCCCAAAAGCCCCAGCATTTT. Its translation is CASSFGAQKPQHF. The complete variable domain, with remaining parts taken from reference TRBV2 and TRBJ1-5, reads EPEVTQTPSHQVTQMGQEVILRCVPISNHLYFYWYRQILGQKVEFLVSFYNNEISEKSEIFDDQFSVERPDGSNFTLKIRSTKLEDSAMYFCASSFGAQKPQHFGDGTRLSIL.

A note on this clonotype: A much bigger clone sits one base away, suggesting this may be a read error. V is TRBV7-2 and J is TRBJ2-5; 8 bases fit TRBD2. V shed 5 bases and J 8 bases; nucleotides not matched to a gene: 10. Germline V gives CDR1 SGHTA, CDR2 FQGNSA. The CDR3 has 14 amino acids. CDR3 loop: CASSPGLGRDTQYF. The CDR3 nucleotides read TGTGCCAGCAGCCCGGGACTAGGGAGGGACACCCAGTACTTC.

Worth noting for this clonotype: Mismatch with germline at one junction end may stem from a read error. The V and J genes are TRBV10-3 and TRBJ1-5; D ambiguous. This CDR3 spans 15 amino acids. The germline gives CDR1 ENHRY, CDR2 SYGVKD. The CDR3 DNA follows: TGTGCCAGCAGTGAGTTTCAGGCCAAGGGTCAGCCCCAGCATTTT. This sequence encodes CASSEFQAKGQPQHF.

The V gene is TRBV15, the J gene TRBJ2-5; tentative D call: TRBD1 (6 bases). This CDR3 is built from 14 residues. The V gene's germline CDR1 is LNHNV and CDR2 YYDKDF (reference sequence). V was clipped by 1 base and J by 7 bases, with 13 bases between them. CDR3 in DNA: TGTGCCACCAGCAGAGGGACAGCCTATGGGACCCAGTACTTC. Residues: CATSRGTAYGTQYF.